This T cell receptor beta chain was recovered during a study of blood T cell repertoires in COVID-19. Overall study: Acute and convalescent COVID-19 specimens originated in the United States, Italy and Spain. PBMCs, B-cell-depleted T cells, or T cells were the source of the cDNA or gDNA that made up the material.

Germline V gene lookup returns CDR1 MNHEY and CDR2 SVGEGT. The CDR3 spans 14 residues. The V and J ends lost 3 bases and 6 bases, in that order; junction bases with no gene match: 5. Source study methods: By means of reference gene primer amplification, nucleated cell counts were estimated. The assay was immunoSEQ multiplex PCR, and TCRdb's table has in-frame clones only and misses some. The DNA was the basis for D and trimming; V, J and clone size are from that table. The table has under 200,000 clones, around 82% seen once. This clonotype was obtained from a young man with active or convalescent COVID-19. The J gene is TRBJ2-3, the V gene TRBV6-2 or TRBV6-3, with 8 bases identical to TRBD1. The sequenced sample was peripheral blood. CDR3 loop: CASSYTWDRDTQYF. DNA for the CDR3: TGTGCCAGCAGTTATACTTGGGACAGGGATACGCAGTATTTT.